These 9 T cell receptor beta chains were sequenced from one sample in a study of cytomegalovirus exposure and HLA in healthy donors. TCRdb's table, derived via immunoSEQ multiplex PCR, lists solely in-frame clones and lacks some. This table holds about 360,000 clones, approximately 90% found once. Sequences were obtained from PBMCs. The origin of the receptors is a woman aged 18-30 years in good health and CMV-seronegative.

This sequence joins TRBV2 and TRBJ2-1; a weak D match, TRBD1 (6 bases). CDR3 size: 13 residues. With 11 bases removed from V and 2 bases from J, the gap between germline ends came to 13 bases. The germline V gene has CDR1 SNHLY and CDR2 FYNNEI. This chain's CDR3 is CAFLDSTYNEQFF. DNA of the CDR3: TGTGCCTTCCTGGACAGTACCTACAATGAGCAGTTCTTC. The full variable domain, its missing parts supplied by reference TRBV2 and TRBJ2-1, is EPEVTQTPSHQVTQMGQEVILRCVPISNHLYFYWYRQILGQKVEFLVSFYNNEISEKSEIFDDQFSVERPDGSNFTLKIRSTKLEDSAMYFCAFLDSTYNEQFFGPGTRLTVL.

This clone was detected many times. The chain uses TRBV18 and TRBJ2-5; TRBD2 is a possible D gene (6 bases). Per germline, CDR1 KGHSH and CDR2 LQKENI. V was clipped by 2 bases and J by 2 bases, with 6 bases between them. The CDR3 has 13 amino acids. CDR3 region: CASSPSGQETQYF. For the CDR3, the DNA is TGTGCCAGCTCACCAAGCGGGCAAGAGACCCAGTACTTC.

The genes are TRBV5-6 and TRBJ1-1; 7 bases align to TRBD1. CDR1 and CDR2 (germline): SGHDT, YYEEEE. The V and J ends lost 4 bases and 4 bases, in that order; junction bases with no gene match: 7. The CDR3 covers 14 residues. The CDR3: CASSTPTGSTEAFF. The CDR3 DNA follows: TGTGCCAGCAGCACCCCGACAGGGTCCACTGAAGCTTTCTTT.

The V gene is TRBV7-8, the J gene TRBJ2-1, with 9 positions matching TRBD2. Losses at the gene ends were 5 bases for V and 3 bases for J; bases not matched to a gene: 17. CDR3 length: 19 amino acids. Germline CDR1 reads SGHVS; CDR2 reads FQNEAQ. The CDR3, as DNA: TGTGCCAGCAGCCTACCAATTTTTAGACTAGCGGCCCACTACAATGAGCAGTTCTTC. Protein product: CASSLPIFRLAAHYNEQFF.

This chain uses TRBV27 with TRBJ1-2; D unresolved. The CDR3 sequence is 13 residues long. Germline loops: CDR1 MNHEY, CDR2 SMNVEV (reference sequence). V shed 3 bases and J shed 3 bases, with 8 bases lying between them. The DNA for the CDR3 is TGTGCCAGCAGTTTCGGCCGGGACTATGGCTACACCTTC. It specifies CASSFGRDYGYTF.

The chain combines TRBV9 with TRBJ2-7, with 11 nucleotides matching TRBD2. Germline V gene sequence: CDR1 SGDLS, CDR2 YYNGEE. CDR3 length equals 15 residues. Germline trimming cut 0 bases from V and 4 bases from J; bases unmatched to any gene: 3. The CDR3: CASSVAPSGRYEQYF. The CDR3 nucleotides are TGTGCCAGCAGCGTAGCGCCTAGCGGGAGGTACGAGCAGTACTTC.

V and J are TRBV7-8 and TRBJ2-7; no clear D. This CDR3 has 16 residues. Trimming pared 5 bases from V and 5 bases from J, leaving 22 bases between. The germline V gene has CDR1 SGHVS and CDR2 FQNEAQ. Written as DNA, the CDR3 is TGTGCCAGCAGCCGCCCCGGTGAGGTTCCCGTCAACGAGCAGTACTTC. Protein sequence: CASSRPGEVPVNEQYF.

The chain has TRBV28 and TRBJ2-4; D perhaps matches TRBD1 (6 bases). This CDR3 region has 15 residues. The V gene lost 3 bases and the J gene lost 1 base, with 10 bases spanning the gap. Germline V gene data show CDR1 as MDHEN and CDR2 as SYDVKM. The CDR3 reads CASSFPQGAKNIQYF. The CDR3 nucleotides read TGTGCCAGCAGTTTTCCCCAGGGGGCCAAAAACATTCAGTACTTC.

The chain uses TRBV6-1 and TRBJ1-2, with D possibly TRBD1 on 5 matching bases. V lost 3 bases to trimming and J lost 3 bases, with 14 bases between them. CDR1 and CDR2 (germline): MNHNS, SASEGT. CDR3 length equals 15 residues. The chain's CDR3 is CASSDNKRGDYGYTF. The CDR3 DNA sequence: TGTGCCAGCAGTGATAACAAGCGGGGGGACTATGGCTACACCTTC.